This is a list of T cell receptor beta chains from one sample in a study of CD8 T cells in Susac syndrome. From the immunoSEQ multiplex PCR reads, TCRdb called clonotypes with MiXCR, one entry per CDR3 protein. The sample includes some 190,000 distinct CDR3 sequences, about 94% of them seen just once. Sequencing input: CD4+ T cells from PBMCs. These receptors were collected from a human donor in good health. Both conserved end residues are part of each CDR3. A D gene is named only where the DNA matches it firmly. Expanded clones get a size class; other rows say once, few or many, or leave the size out.

D gene: .
clone size: .
V gene: TRBV19
J gene: TRBJ2-1
CDR3 DNA: TGTGCCAGTAGTATAGCCTACAATGAGCAGTTCTTC
CDR3 protein: CASSIAYNEQFF

D gene: .
clone size: .
V gene: TRBV30
J gene: TRBJ2-5
CDR3 DNA: TGTGCCTGGAGTCACGGGGGGCGGGAGACCCAGTACTTC
CDR3 protein: CAWSHGGRETQYF

D gene: .
clone size: .
V gene: TRBV20-1
J gene: TRBJ1-1
CDR3 DNA: TGCGGCTTACCCGAACAGGGCGTAGTTACTGAAGCTTTCTTT
CDR3 protein: CGLPEQGVVTEAFF

D gene: TRBD1
clone size: once
V gene: TRBV29-1
J gene: TRBJ1-2
CDR3 DNA: TGCAGCGCTAGGACAGGACAAGACTATGGCTACACCTTC
CDR3 protein: CSARTGQDYGYTF

D gene: TRBD2
clone size: .
V gene: TRBV3-1
J gene: TRBJ2-7
CDR3 DNA: TGTGCCAGCAGCCGACTAGCCGCTACTAGCGGGAGTCTAGGCGAGCAGTACTTC
CDR3 protein: CASSRLAATSGSLGEQYF

D gene: .
clone size: .
V gene: TRBV5-1
J gene: TRBJ1-1
CDR3 DNA: TGCGCCAGCAGCTTAAGGACGGATCAGCAAGCTTTCTTT
CDR3 protein: CASSLRTDQQAFF

D gene: TRBD1
clone size: .
V gene: TRBV27
J gene: TRBJ2-7
CDR3 DNA: TGTGCCACCAAAGGACAGGGGATAAAGTTTGAGCAGTACTTC
CDR3 protein: CATKGQGIKFEQYF

D gene: .
clone size: .
V gene: TRBV20-1
J gene: TRBJ2-7
CDR3 DNA: TGCAGTGGACTGGCAAGCTCCTACGAGCAGTACTTC
CDR3 protein: CSGLASSYEQYF

D gene: .
clone size: .
V gene: TRBV28
J gene: TRBJ2-1
CDR3 DNA: TGTGCCAGCAGGCCTGAGCGTTTCAATGAGCAGTTCTTC
CDR3 protein: CASRPERFNEQFF

D gene: .
clone size: .
V gene: TRBV30
J gene: TRBJ1-5
CDR3 DNA: TGTGCCTGGAGTGGGAGTCATAGCAATCAGCCCCAGCATTTT
CDR3 protein: CAWSGSHSNQPQHF

D gene: .
clone size: .
V gene: TRBV6-5
J gene: TRBJ2-4
CDR3 DNA: TGTGCCAGCAGTGCGGAGGGCGACGGCATTCAGTACTTC
CDR3 protein: CASSAEGDGIQYF

D gene: .
clone size: .
V gene: TRBV7-2
J gene: TRBJ2-5
CDR3 DNA: TGTGCCAGCAGCTTAGCGGCTAGCCGGGGAGAGACCCAGTACTTC
CDR3 protein: CASSLAASRGETQYF

D gene: TRBD1
clone size: .
V gene: TRBV2
J gene: TRBJ2-1
CDR3 DNA: TGTGCCAGCTACCGGGACAGGAATTTCAATGAGCAGTTCTTC
CDR3 protein: CASYRDRNFNEQFF

D gene: .
clone size: .
V gene: TRBV30
J gene: TRBJ1-2
CDR3 DNA: TGTGCCTGGCAAACGGATTGGAGCTATGGCTACACCTTC
CDR3 protein: CAWQTDWSYGYTF

D gene: .
clone size: .
V gene: TRBV15
J gene: TRBJ1-5
CDR3 DNA: TGTGCCACCAGTATTACGGCCGGTTTCAATCAGCCCCAGCATTTT
CDR3 protein: CATSITAGFNQPQHF

D gene: .
clone size: .
V gene: TRBV4-3
J gene: TRBJ1-3
CDR3 DNA: TGCGCCAGCAGCCAAGATCCCGGCGGGGGTCACTCTGGAAACACCATATATTTT
CDR3 protein: CASSQDPGGGHSGNTIYF

D gene: TRBD1
clone size: .
V gene: TRBV29-1
J gene: TRBJ2-4
CDR3 DNA: TGCAGCGTTAACAGGGGGGCCCAAAACATTCAGTACTTC
CDR3 protein: CSVNRGAQNIQYF

D gene: TRBD2
clone size: .
V gene: TRBV7-9
J gene: TRBJ2-1
CDR3 DNA: TGTGCCAGCAGCATTCCACTAGCGGGAGGGGACAATGAGCAGTTCTTC
CDR3 protein: CASSIPLAGGDNEQFF

D gene: .
clone size: .
V gene: TRBV18
J gene: TRBJ2-7
CDR3 DNA: TGTGCCAGCTCACCGTCTGACAAAACAGGCGAGCAGTACTTC
CDR3 protein: CASSPSDKTGEQYF

D gene: .
clone size: .
V gene: TRBV27
J gene: TRBJ2-4
CDR3 DNA: TGTGCCAGCAGCCAGGGAACTCTCCTAGCCAAAAACATTCAGTACTTC
CDR3 protein: CASSQGTLLAKNIQYF

D gene: .
clone size: .
V gene: TRBV13
J gene: TRBJ1-1
CDR3 DNA: TGTGCCAGCAGAAAAGGAGGCGGGAGGAACACTGAAGCTTTCTTT
CDR3 protein: CASRKGGGRNTEAFF

D gene: .
clone size: .
V gene: TRBV15
J gene: TRBJ2-1
CDR3 DNA: TGTGCCACCAGCAGCGGACAGGAGCAGTTCTTC
CDR3 protein: CATSSGQEQFF

D gene: .
clone size: .
V gene: TRBV12-3/TRBV12-4
J gene: TRBJ2-5
CDR3 DNA: TGTGCCAGCACAGTCCAAGCGGGCCCAGTGGGGACCCAGTACTTC
CDR3 protein: CASTVQAGPVGTQYF